The 10 T cell receptor beta chains below were found in one sample sequenced in a study of blood T cell repertoires in COVID-19. The repertoire was sequenced with immunoSEQ multiplex PCR; TCRdb's copy has only in-frame clones and lacks some. This repertoire shows fewer than 200,000 clones, approximately 85% found once; its top ten account for approximately 1.2%. Material: peripheral blood. Every receptor here comes from a man in his 60s who had recovered from COVID-19.

The chain uses TRBV5-1 and TRBJ1-4; 9 bases are shared with TRBD1. This CDR3 has 18 amino acids. J lost 4 bases, V lost 0 bases, and 10 bases had no gene match. Germline V gene sequence: CDR1 SGHRS, CDR2 YFSETQ. This chain's CDR3 is CASSLGGQGRGGNEKLFF. In nucleotides, the CDR3 is TGCGCCAGCAGCTTGGGGGGACAGGGACGCGGAGGTAATGAAAAACTGTTTTTT.

V gene TRBV7-9 combines with J gene TRBJ1-1; 8 bases agree with TRBD1. This CDR3 has 13 residues. From germline, CDR1 is SEHNR and CDR2 FQNEAQ (reference sequence). With V trimmed by 5 bases and J by 11 bases, 10 bases remained unmatched. CDR3 nucleotides: TGTGCCAGCAGCCGGAGAGACAGGGGTTACGCTTTCTTT. It is translated as CASSRRDRGYAFF.

V usage is TRBV5-1 and J usage is TRBJ2-2, with 9 positions matching TRBD1. The junction had 15 bases not matched to a gene; V was cut back by 3 bases and J by 6 bases. The germline V gene has CDR1 SGHRS and CDR2 YFSETQ. This CDR3 has 18 residues. Written as DNA, the CDR3 is TGCGCCAGCAGCTATCCAGTAACAGGGGGCAAGGAGGCCGGGGAGCTGTTTTTT. It codes for CASSYPVTGGKEAGELFF.

V is TRBV7-2 and J is TRBJ2-1; a possible D gene is TRBD2 (5 bases). Germline CDR1 SGHTA, CDR2 FQGNSA. The CDR3 sequence is 14 residues long. The ends were cut back, 0 bases at V and 2 bases at J, with 5 bases in the middle. CDR3 bases: TGTGCCAGCAGCTTAGCGGGAGCCTACAATGAGCAGTTCTTC. It codes for CASSLAGAYNEQFF.

This chain links TRBV7-9 with TRBJ2-5; D gene ambiguous. The V gene lost 4 bases and the J gene lost 3 bases, with 3 bases spanning the gap. The CDR3 has 11 residues. The germline V gene encodes CDR1 SEHNR and CDR2 FQNEAQ (reference sequence). The CDR3 sequence: CASSSKETQYF. The CDR3 DNA reads as TGTGCCAGCAGCTCCAAAGAGACCCAGTACTTC.

The rearrangement links TRBV7-3 to TRBJ1-1; no reliable D call. Between the trimmed V and J ends, which lost 5 bases and 0 bases, there was a span of 7 bases. Germline V gene lookup returns CDR1 SGHTA and CDR2 FQGTGA. The length of the CDR3 is 13 residues. CDR3 in amino acids: CASSQYMNTEAFF. CDR3 in DNA: TGTGCCAGCAGCCAGTACATGAACACTGAAGCTTTCTTT.

V gene TRBV30 combines with J gene TRBJ2-3; no clear D gene. This CDR3 is 12 amino acids long. Trimming removed 2 bases at V and 4 bases at J, with 7 bases between. In germline, CDR1 is GTSNPN, CDR2 SVGIG (reference sequence). The CDR3 DNA reads as TGTGCCTGGAGTCCACAACCAGATACGCAGTATTTT. Translation gives CAWSPQPDTQYF.

The chain couples TRBV4-2 to TRBJ2-3; 8 bases match TRBD2. Trimming took 0 bases from V and 6 from J; bases not matched to a gene: 5. Per germline, CDR1 LGHNA and CDR2 YNFKEQ. This CDR3 has 15 amino acids. The CDR3 loop reads CASSQEAGAADTQYF. The CDR3 DNA follows: TGTGCCAGCAGCCAAGAAGCGGGGGCCGCCGATACGCAGTATTTT.

A single count supports this clone. The chain has TRBV19 and TRBJ2-5; a possible D gene is TRBD2 (7 bases). In germline, CDR1 is LNHDA, CDR2 SQIVND (reference sequence). V was trimmed by 4 bases and J by 5 bases, leaving 17 bases between them. This CDR3 is 15 amino acids long. CDR3 sequence (DNA): TGTGCCAGTAGTACAGAGACAGGACTAGGGGAGACCCAGTACTTC. Translated, it gives CASSTETGLGETQYF.

A note on this clone: This sequence may be a read error, since a much larger clone differs from it by one base. The same CDR3 can be traced to other DNA sequences in this sample. The V call is TRBV5-1, the J call TRBJ2-7; 9 bases align to TRBD1. CDR3 size: 14 residues. Germline V gene data show CDR1 as SGHRS and CDR2 as YFSETQ. V was pared by 0 bases and J by 2 bases, with 0 bases of the junction left unmatched. CDR3 sequence: CASSLGQGAYEQYF. The DNA of the CDR3 is TGCGCCAGCAGCTTGGGACAGGGGGCCTACGAGCAGTACTTC. The whole variable domain, filled in from reference TRBV5-1 and TRBJ2-7, reads KAGVTQTPRYLIKTRGQQVTLSCSPISGHRSVSWYQQTPGQGLQFLFEYFSETQRNKGNFPGRFSGRQFSNSRSEMNVSTLELGDSALYLCASSLGQGAYEQYFGPGTRLTVT.